These T cell receptor beta chains were read from a single sample in a study of blood T cell repertoires in COVID-19. The data were produced by immunoSEQ multiplex PCR, yet TCRdb's version contains in-frame clones alone and is incomplete. Of around 130,000 clones listed, 84% are singletons. Input material: peripheral blood. The receptors were sampled from a woman aged 60-75 years with acute or convalescent COVID-19. Both conserved end residues are part of each CDR3. Each record gives: CDR3 DNA, CDR3 protein, J gene, V gene, D gene, clone size. A D gene is named only where the DNA matches it firmly. Clone sizes are given selectively: once, few, many, or a class where the clone is expanded.

TGTGCCAGTAGTATCGGGCAGGGAGGGAACACCGGGGAGCTGTTTTTT | CASSIGQGGNTGELFF | TRBJ2-2 | TRBV19 | NA | NA
TGTGCCACCAGCAGGAGGGTTGGTGAGACCGGGGAGCTGTTTTTT | CATSRRVGETGELFF | TRBJ2-2 | TRBV15 | NA | NA
TGTGCCAGTTCCCTCGACAGAAGGCTTGAAGCTTTCTTT | CASSLDRRLEAFF | TRBJ1-1 | TRBV27 | NA | NA
TGTGCCAGCAGCTTTTCACAGGGAATGAACACTGAAGCTTTCTTT | CASSFSQGMNTEAFF | TRBJ1-1 | TRBV7-2 | NA | NA
TGTGCCAGCAGCCCGACAGGGGGCAATCAGCCCCAGCATTTT | CASSPTGGNQPQHF | TRBJ1-5 | TRBV3-1/TRBV3-2 | TRBD1 | NA
TGTGCCAGCAGGAAGGGGGCGGGAGGTTATGGCTACACCTTC | CASRKGAGGYGYTF | TRBJ1-2 | TRBV28 | TRBD1 | NA
TGTGCCAGCAGGGCTAGGGAGCGGGATCAGCCCCAGCATTTT | CASRARERDQPQHF | TRBJ1-5 | TRBV2 | NA | NA
TGTGCCAGCAGTGAAACAGCGGAGGAAGCTTTCTTT | CASSETAEEAFF | TRBJ1-1 | TRBV6-1 | NA | NA
TGTGCCAGCAGCTTTGGGAGAACGAACACTGAAGCTTTCTTT | CASSFGRTNTEAFF | TRBJ1-1 | TRBV5-6 | NA | NA
TGTGCCAGCAGCTCGTCAGGGATGGCTAACTATGGCTACACCTTC | CASSSSGMANYGYTF | TRBJ1-2 | TRBV9 | NA | NA
TGTGCTAGTGGTTTGATTCCACAATACAATGAGCAGTTCTTC | CASGLIPQYNEQFF | TRBJ2-1 | TRBV12-5 | NA | NA
TGTGCCAGCAGTTACTCGAAGCGGTGGACAGGGCATGGCTACACCTTC | CASSYSKRWTGHGYTF | TRBJ1-2 | TRBV6-5 | TRBD1 | NA
TGTGCCAGTAGGACAGGGGGCGCGAGGCAGCCCCAGCATTTT | CASRTGGARQPQHF | TRBJ1-5 | TRBV19 | TRBD1 | NA
TGCAGTGCTATTGGACAGCATGGCTACACCTTC | CSAIGQHGYTF | TRBJ1-2 | TRBV20-1 | NA | NA
TGTGCTAGTTTGCCGGGAGAAAATTTAGGCGCGCTTGGATTATTT | CASLPGENLGALGLF | TRBJ2-3 | TRBV12-5 | NA | NA
TGCGCCAGCAGTGAGTCGGGGAGGGGGAAGGATACGCAGTATTTT | CASSESGRGKDTQYF | TRBJ2-3 | TRBV10-1 | NA | NA
TGTGCCAGCAGCACTCGACAGGTCAGGGAAGCTTTCTTT | CASSTRQVREAFF | TRBJ1-1 | TRBV21-1 | NA | NA
TGCAGCGGAACTACAGGGGTAGAGACCCAGTACTTC | CSGTTGVETQYF | TRBJ2-5 | TRBV29-1 | TRBD1 | once
TGTGCCAGCAGCACCCTAGACGGGGAGGGAGATACGCAGTATTTT | CASSTLDGEGDTQYF | TRBJ2-3 | TRBV9 | TRBD2 | NA
TGTGCCAGCATACCCGCCGGGACAGGGGTGTACAATGAGCAGTTCTTC | CASIPAGTGVYNEQFF | TRBJ2-1 | TRBV5-8 | TRBD1 | once
TGTGCCAGCAGCCCGGGGGACAGGGGGGATGGCTACACCTTC | CASSPGDRGDGYTF | TRBJ1-2 | TRBV7-3 | TRBD1 | NA
TGTGCCAGCAGTTGGGGGGACGTCTATGGCTACACCTTC | CASSWGDVYGYTF | TRBJ1-2 | TRBV12-3/TRBV12-4 | NA | NA
TGTGCCAGCAGTGATCTGCCCGGGACGGGGGGGAACACTGAAGCTTTCTTT | CASSDLPGTGGNTEAFF | TRBJ1-1 | TRBV2 | NA | NA
TGTGCCTGGAGTCTTATGGGACAGCCTAATCAGCCCCAGCATTTT | CAWSLMGQPNQPQHF | TRBJ1-5 | TRBV30 | TRBD1 | NA
TGTGCCAGCAGCTTGGCAACAGGGGCGAAGATCATGAACACTGAAGCTTTCTTT | CASSLATGAKIMNTEAFF | TRBJ1-1 | TRBV5-6 | TRBD1 | NA
TGCGCCAGCAGCTTCACTACAGGCCCCAATCAGCCCCAGCATTTT | CASSFTTGPNQPQHF | TRBJ1-5 | TRBV5-1 | NA | NA
TGTGCCAGTACCAAACGGGGGGTGGAGTATGGCTACACCTTC | CASTKRGVEYGYTF | TRBJ1-2 | TRBV19 | NA | NA
TGTGCCAGCTCACTGCGAAACAGGGAAGGCTACACCTTC | CASSLRNREGYTF | TRBJ1-2 | TRBV18 | NA | once
TGTGCCAGCAGGGGACAGGGCGGGCAAGAGACCCAGTACTTC | CASRGQGGQETQYF | TRBJ2-5 | TRBV6-5 | TRBD1 | once
TGTGCCAGCAGCGGGGGACAGACAGGGGGATGGTCCTACGAGCAGTACTTC | CASSGGQTGGWSYEQYF | TRBJ2-7 | TRBV5-4 | TRBD1 | NA
TGTGCCAGCAGGGACAGGTTGAGCACTGAAGCTTTCTTT | CASRDRLSTEAFF | TRBJ1-1 | TRBV2 | TRBD1 | NA
TGTGCCAGCAGCGCCGGGTTGGGTTTATCCCACCAAGAGACCCAGTACTTC | CASSAGLGLSHQETQYF | TRBJ2-5 | TRBV9 | NA | few
TGTGCCAGCAGCTCTGCTTTCAAACAGGGTTCAGTCGCTTTCTTT | CASSSAFKQGSVAFF | TRBJ1-1 | TRBV7-8 | NA | NA
TGCGCCAGCAGTGAGTTAAATTCACCCCTCCACTTT | CASSELNSPLHF | TRBJ1-6 | TRBV10-2 | NA | NA
TGCAGCGTGGGAATAGGGACAGGGGATCAGCCCCAGCATTTT | CSVGIGTGDQPQHF | TRBJ1-5 | TRBV29-1 | TRBD1 | NA
TGCGCCAGCAGGCAAAGGCCGGACAGGGGCGGGAACACTGAAGCTTTCTTT | CASRQRPDRGGNTEAFF | TRBJ1-1 | TRBV5-1 | TRBD1 | NA
TGTGCCAGCTCACCGGGGACTATTTACACTGAAGCTTTCTTT | CASSPGTIYTEAFF | TRBJ1-1 | TRBV18 | NA | NA
TGTGCCAGCAGCTACCGGGGGGCGGGACAAGAGACCCAGTACTTC | CASSYRGAGQETQYF | TRBJ2-5 | TRBV5-4 | NA | NA
TGTGCCACAGCCGGGGACAGGGTCGCCGGGGAGCTGTTTTTT | CATAGDRVAGELFF | TRBJ2-2 | TRBV24-1 | TRBD1 | NA
TGCGCCAGCAGCCTACTCGGGACAGGTAACATGAACACTGAAGCTTTCTTT | CASSLLGTGNMNTEAFF | TRBJ1-1 | TRBV5-1 | TRBD1 | NA
TGTGCCAGCAGCCCGACAGGGGCCGTCACTGAAGCTTTCTTT | CASSPTGAVTEAFF | TRBJ1-1 | TRBV27 | TRBD1 | once
TGTGCCAGTAGTCTTGCGACAGGGAGTGTGGCTGAAGCTTTCTTT | CASSLATGSVAEAFF | TRBJ1-1 | TRBV19 | TRBD1 | NA
TGTGCCAGCAGCTTAGGGCCGTTCTATGGCTACACCTTC | CASSLGPFYGYTF | TRBJ1-2 | TRBV7-2 | NA | NA
TGTGCCTGGGGGGCCCAGGGAATGAACTATGGCTACACCTTC | CAWGAQGMNYGYTF | TRBJ1-2 | TRBV30 | NA | NA
TGTGCCAGCCATCCCCCAGGGGGCTATGGCTACACCTTC | CASHPPGGYGYTF | TRBJ1-2 | TRBV27 | TRBD1 | once
TGTGCCAGCAGCTCCCAAGCGGGGGGGAGGAGAACAGATACGCAGTATTTT | CASSSQAGGRRTDTQYF | TRBJ2-3 | TRBV7-3 | TRBD2 | NA
TGCAGCGTTGAAGCCAGACTAGCGGGGGCCGGTGAGCAGTTCTTC | CSVEARLAGAGEQFF | TRBJ2-1 | TRBV29-1 | TRBD2 | few
TGCGCCTTCTCGTCTAAGGGTAGCGGGCAGCCCCAGCATTTT | CAFSSKGSGQPQHF | TRBJ1-5 | TRBV10-1 | NA | NA
TGTGCCAGGGGGGGTTCTCTTAATTCACCCCTCCACTTT | CARGGSLNSPLHF | TRBJ1-6 | TRBV2 | NA | NA
TGTGCCAGCAGCGCCTTATTGGGGTCGGGGACTGAAGCTTTCTTT | CASSALLGSGTEAFF | TRBJ1-1 | TRBV3-1/TRBV3-2 | NA | once
TGTGCCACCAGTGACGCCGGACAGGCGAACTATGGCTACACCTTC | CATSDAGQANYGYTF | TRBJ1-2 | TRBV24-1 | TRBD1 | NA
TGTGCCAGCAGTTACCGGGAAGGGGGCGGAAACACCATATATTTT | CASSYREGGGNTIYF | TRBJ1-3 | TRBV6-6 | TRBD1 | NA
TGCGCCAGCAGCCCCCAGGCTGGTGGTAACACTGAAGCTTTCTTT | CASSPQAGGNTEAFF | TRBJ1-1 | TRBV4-1 | NA | NA
TGCGCCAGCAGCTCAGTCGCGGGGAGCTCCTACAATGAGCAGTTCTTC | CASSSVAGSSYNEQFF | TRBJ2-1 | TRBV5-1 | NA | once